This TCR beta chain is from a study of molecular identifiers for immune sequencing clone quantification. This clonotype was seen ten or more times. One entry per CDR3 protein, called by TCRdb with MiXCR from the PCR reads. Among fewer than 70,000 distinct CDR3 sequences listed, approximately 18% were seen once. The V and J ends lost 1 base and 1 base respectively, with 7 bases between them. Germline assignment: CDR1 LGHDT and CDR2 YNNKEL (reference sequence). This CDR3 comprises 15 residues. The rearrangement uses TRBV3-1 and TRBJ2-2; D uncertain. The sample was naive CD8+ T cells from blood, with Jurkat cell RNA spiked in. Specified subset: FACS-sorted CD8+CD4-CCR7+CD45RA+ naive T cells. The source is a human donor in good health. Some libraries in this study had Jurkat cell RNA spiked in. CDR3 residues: CASSQAWENTGELFF. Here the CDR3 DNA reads TGTGCCAGCAGCCAAGCGTGGGAGAACACCGGGGAGCTGTTTTTT.